In its sample, the clone carrying this T cell receptor (beta chain) was seen a few times. This record belongs to a study of T-cell reconstitution after alpha-beta-depleted transplantation in children. TCRbeta library preparation incorporated unique molecular identifiers. TCRdb fed the PCR reads into MiXCR, producing one record per CDR3 protein. The data contain 400,000 to 500,000 distinct CDR3 sequences, 11% of them seen just once; the ten biggest clones take up approximately 5%. The starting material was PBMCs from the stem cell graft donor, obtained from the stem cell graft. The receptor's source is a human donor who donated a stem cell graft to a child with acute myeloid leukemia.

CDR3 amino acids: CASRRRAEQYF. In DNA, the CDR3 is TGTGCCAGCCGAAGACGAGCCGAGCAGTACTTC. The chain links TRBV5-5 to TRBJ2-7; D gene uncertain. CDR3 size: 11 residues. With 7 bases removed from V and 6 bases from J, the gap between germline ends came to 11 bases. Germline lookup yields CDR1 SGHKS and CDR2 YYEKEE (reference sequence).